The present T cell receptor (beta chain) was sequenced within a study of blood T cell repertoires in COVID-19. Looking at the study overall: Samples of COVID-19 (acute and convalescent) were obtained from the United States, Italy and Spain. From T cells, B-cell-depleted T cells, or PBMCs came the material, which was cDNA or gDNA.

V dropped 1 base and J dropped 7; count of bases not matched to a gene: 5. The germline gives CDR1 LNHNV, CDR2 YYDKDF (reference sequence). The CDR3 is made up of 15 amino acids. Per the original methods: From reference gene primer amplification, estimates of nucleated cell counts were derived. Profiling relied on immunoSEQ multiplex PCR, and the TCRdb table lists in-frame clones only, not all of them. V, J and clone size reflect that table, while D and trimming were determined from the DNA. The table shows about 14,000 clones, with approximately 82% occurring only once. The sequence was collected from a woman aged 45-65 years with active or convalescent COVID-19. This sequence joins TRBV15 and TRBJ2-1; 9 bases are shared with TRBD2. The sequencing input was peripheral blood. CDR3 in DNA: TGTGCCACCAGCAGAGTTGCGGGAGGGAGGAATGAGCAGTTCTTC. Protein: CATSRVAGGRNEQFF.